The 4 T cell receptor beta chains presented below share a single source sample, sequenced in a study of cytomegalovirus exposure and HLA in healthy donors. The PCR had 60 Vbeta and 13 Jbeta primers. TCRdb's copy holds only in-frame clones and misses some; the assay was immunoSEQ multiplex PCR. Of approximately 110,000 clones in the sample, approximately 71% were seen once. Sequenced sample: PBMCs. All receptors derive from a man in his forties or fifties in good health and CMV-seronegative.

The gene calls are TRBV5-5 and TRBJ1-3; a possible D gene is TRBD1 (6 bases). CDR1 and CDR2 from the germline V gene are SGHKS and YYEKEE (reference sequence). Trimming removed 0 bases from V and 0 bases from J, with 10 bases in between. This CDR3 contains 16 residues. The CDR3 nucleotides read TGTGCCAGCAGCTTGGCAGCAGGGGACTCTGGAAACACCATATATTTT. Translation gives CASSLAAGDSGNTIYF.

The chain combines TRBV7-2 with TRBJ2-5; D is unclear. The length of the CDR3 is 11 residues. Germline V gene lookup returns CDR1 SGHTA and CDR2 FQGNSA. V was pared by 7 bases and J by 4 bases, with 7 bases between. The CDR3 protein is CASTPGETQYF. The CDR3 DNA reads as TGTGCCAGCACCCCCGGAGAGACCCAGTACTTC.

This chain connects TRBV5-1 to TRBJ2-1; no definite D call. The V gene's germline CDR1 is SGHRS and CDR2 YFSETQ. V was clipped by 4 bases and J by 2 bases, with 10 bases between them. This CDR3 has 14 amino acids. The CDR3 DNA is TGCGCCAGCAGCCCGACTGTAACCTACAATGAGCAGTTCTTC. Its protein product is CASSPTVTYNEQFF.

This clone showed up just a few times. The CDR3 reads CASSQNRGHETQYF. The DNA for the CDR3 is TGTGCCAGCAGTCAAAACAGGGGGCATGAGACCCAGTACTTC. The chain uses TRBV2 and TRBJ2-5, with 9 bases that match TRBD1. With V trimmed by 5 bases and J by 5 bases, 6 bases remained unmatched. This CDR3 contains 14 residues. CDR1 SNHLY and CDR2 FYNNEI come from the germline V gene.